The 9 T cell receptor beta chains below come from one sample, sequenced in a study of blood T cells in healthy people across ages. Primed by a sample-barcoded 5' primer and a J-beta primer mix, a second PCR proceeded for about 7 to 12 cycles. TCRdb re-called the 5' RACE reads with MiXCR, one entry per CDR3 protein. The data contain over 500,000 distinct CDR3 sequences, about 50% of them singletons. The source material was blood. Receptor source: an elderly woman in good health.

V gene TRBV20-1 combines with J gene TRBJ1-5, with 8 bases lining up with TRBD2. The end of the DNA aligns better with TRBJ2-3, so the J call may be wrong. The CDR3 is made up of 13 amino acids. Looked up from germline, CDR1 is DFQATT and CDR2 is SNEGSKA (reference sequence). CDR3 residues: CSVRGGENQPQYF. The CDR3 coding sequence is TGCAGTGTTCGGGGGGGGGAAAATCAGCCCCAGTATTTT.

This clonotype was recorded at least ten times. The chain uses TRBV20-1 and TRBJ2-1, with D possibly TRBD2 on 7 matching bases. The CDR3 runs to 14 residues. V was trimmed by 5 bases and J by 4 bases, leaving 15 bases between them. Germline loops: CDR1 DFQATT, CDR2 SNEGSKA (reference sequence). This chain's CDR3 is CSAQEGGPYNEQFF. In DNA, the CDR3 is TGCAGTGCTCAGGAGGGGGGGCCATACAATGAGCAGTTCTTC.

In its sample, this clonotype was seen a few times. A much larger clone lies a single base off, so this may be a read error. The CDR3 coding sequence is TGTGCCAGCAGGTTGGGGTCCTACGAGCAGTTCTTC. This sequence encodes CASRLGSYEQFF. The chain joins TRBV7-2 to TRBJ2-1; D is undetermined. This CDR3 spans 12 amino acids. The ends were cut back, 6 bases at V and 10 bases at J, with 13 bases in the middle. Germline CDR1 and CDR2: SGHTA and FQGNSA.

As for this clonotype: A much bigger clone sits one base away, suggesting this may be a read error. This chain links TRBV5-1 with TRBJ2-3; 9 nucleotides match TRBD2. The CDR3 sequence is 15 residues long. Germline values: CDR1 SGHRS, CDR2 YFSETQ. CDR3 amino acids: CAVSSGEDLTDAQYF. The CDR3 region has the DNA TGCGCCGTCTCTAGCGGGGAGGATCTCACAGATGCGCAGTATTTT.

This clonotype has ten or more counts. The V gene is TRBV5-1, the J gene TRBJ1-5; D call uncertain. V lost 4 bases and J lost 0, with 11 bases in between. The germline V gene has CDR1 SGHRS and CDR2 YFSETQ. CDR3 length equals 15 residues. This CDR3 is CASSPAPGSNQPQHF. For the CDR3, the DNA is TGCGCCAGCAGCCCCGCCCCGGGTAGCAATCAGCCCCAGCATTTT. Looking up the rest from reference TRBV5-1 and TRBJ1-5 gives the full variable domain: KAGVTQTPRYLIKTRGQQVTLSCSPISGHRSVSWYQQTPGQGLQFLFEYFSETQRNKGNFPGRFSGRQFSNSRSEMNVSTLELGDSALYLCASSPAPGSNQPQHFGDGTRLSIL.

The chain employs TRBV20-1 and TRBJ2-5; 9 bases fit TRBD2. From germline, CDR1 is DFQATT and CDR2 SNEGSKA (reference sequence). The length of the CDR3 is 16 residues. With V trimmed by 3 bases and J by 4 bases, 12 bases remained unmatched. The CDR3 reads CSASTVAGGPRETQYF. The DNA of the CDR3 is TGCAGTGCTAGTACGGTGGCGGGAGGGCCTAGAGAGACCCAGTACTTC.

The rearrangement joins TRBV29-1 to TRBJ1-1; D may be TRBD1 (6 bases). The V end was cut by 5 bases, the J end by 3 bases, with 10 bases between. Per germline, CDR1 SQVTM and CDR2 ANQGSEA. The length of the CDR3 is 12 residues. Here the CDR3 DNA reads TGCAGCGTTACCCGGACAGACACTGAAGCTTTCTTT. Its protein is CSVTRTDTEAFF.

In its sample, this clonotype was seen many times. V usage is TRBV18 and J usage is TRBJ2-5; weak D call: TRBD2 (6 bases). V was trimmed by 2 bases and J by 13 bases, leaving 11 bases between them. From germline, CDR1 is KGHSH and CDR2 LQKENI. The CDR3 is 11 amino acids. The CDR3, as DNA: TGTGCCAGCTCACCAGGGGTGGGACTGTACTTC. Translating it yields CASSPGVGLYF.

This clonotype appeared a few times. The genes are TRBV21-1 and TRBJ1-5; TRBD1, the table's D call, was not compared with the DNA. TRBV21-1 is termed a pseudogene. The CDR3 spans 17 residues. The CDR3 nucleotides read TGTGCCAGCAGCGACCAGGACAGGGAGAAAAGCAATCAGCCCCAGCATTTT. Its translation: CASSDQDREKSNQPQHF.